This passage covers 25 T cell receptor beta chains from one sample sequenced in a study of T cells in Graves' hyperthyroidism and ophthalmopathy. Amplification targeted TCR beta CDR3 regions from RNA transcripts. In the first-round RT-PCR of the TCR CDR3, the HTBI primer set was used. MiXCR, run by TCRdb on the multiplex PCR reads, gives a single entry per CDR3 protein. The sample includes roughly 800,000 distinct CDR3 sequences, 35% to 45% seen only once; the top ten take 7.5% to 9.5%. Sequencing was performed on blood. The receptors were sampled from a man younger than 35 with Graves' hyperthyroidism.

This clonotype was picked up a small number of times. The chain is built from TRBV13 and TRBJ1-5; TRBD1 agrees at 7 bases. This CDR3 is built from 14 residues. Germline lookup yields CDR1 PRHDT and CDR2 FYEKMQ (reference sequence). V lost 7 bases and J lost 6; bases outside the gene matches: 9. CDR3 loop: CASNLGGGAQPQHF. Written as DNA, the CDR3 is TGTGCCAGCAACCTAGGAGGGGGCGCTCAGCCCCAGCATTTT.

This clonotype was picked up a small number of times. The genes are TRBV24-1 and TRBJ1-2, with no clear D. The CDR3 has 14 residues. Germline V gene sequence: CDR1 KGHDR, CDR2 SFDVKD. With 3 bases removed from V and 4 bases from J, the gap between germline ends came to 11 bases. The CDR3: CATSDHDGRYGYTF. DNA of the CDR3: TGTGCCACCAGTGATCACGACGGCCGCTATGGCTACACCTTC.

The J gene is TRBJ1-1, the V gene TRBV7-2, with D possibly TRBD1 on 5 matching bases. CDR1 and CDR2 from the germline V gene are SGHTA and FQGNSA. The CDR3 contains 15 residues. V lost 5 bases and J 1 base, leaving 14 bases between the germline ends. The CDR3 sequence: CASSHGRGKNTEAFF. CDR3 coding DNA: TGTGCCAGCAGCCACGGGCGGGGGAAGAACACTGAAGCTTTCTTT.

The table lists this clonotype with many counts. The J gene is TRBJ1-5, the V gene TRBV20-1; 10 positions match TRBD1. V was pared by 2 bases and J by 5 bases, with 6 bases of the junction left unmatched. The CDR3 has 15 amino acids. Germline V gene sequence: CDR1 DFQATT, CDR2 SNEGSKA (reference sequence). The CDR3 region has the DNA TGCAGTGCTAGACCTTCCGGGACAGGGGATCAGCCCCAGCATTTT. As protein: CSARPSGTGDQPQHF.

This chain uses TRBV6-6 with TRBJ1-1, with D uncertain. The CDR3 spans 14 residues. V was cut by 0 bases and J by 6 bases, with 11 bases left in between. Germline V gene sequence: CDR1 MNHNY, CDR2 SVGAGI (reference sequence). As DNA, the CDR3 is TGTGCCAGCAGTTACTCGCCTCCAGCCTCTGAAGCTTTCTTT. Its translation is CASSYSPPASEAFF.

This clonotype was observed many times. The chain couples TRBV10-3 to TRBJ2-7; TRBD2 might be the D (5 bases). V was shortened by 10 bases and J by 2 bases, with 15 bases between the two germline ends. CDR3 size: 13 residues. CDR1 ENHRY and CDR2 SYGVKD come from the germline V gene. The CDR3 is CATLREFAYEQYF. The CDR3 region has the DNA TGTGCCACCCTTAGGGAGTTCGCCTACGAGCAGTACTTC.

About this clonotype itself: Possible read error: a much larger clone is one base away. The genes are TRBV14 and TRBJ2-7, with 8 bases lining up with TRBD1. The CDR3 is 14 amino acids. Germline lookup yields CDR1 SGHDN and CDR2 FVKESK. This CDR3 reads CASSPGGNSYGQYF. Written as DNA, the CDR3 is TGTGCCAGCAGCCCAGGGGGCAATTCCTACGGGCAGTACTTC.

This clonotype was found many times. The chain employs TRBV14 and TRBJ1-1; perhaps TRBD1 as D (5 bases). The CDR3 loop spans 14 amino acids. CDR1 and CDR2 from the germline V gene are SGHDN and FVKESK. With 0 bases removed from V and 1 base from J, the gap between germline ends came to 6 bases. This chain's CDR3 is CASSQDRANTEAFF. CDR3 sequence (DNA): TGTGCCAGCAGCCAAGACAGGGCGAACACTGAAGCTTTCTTT.

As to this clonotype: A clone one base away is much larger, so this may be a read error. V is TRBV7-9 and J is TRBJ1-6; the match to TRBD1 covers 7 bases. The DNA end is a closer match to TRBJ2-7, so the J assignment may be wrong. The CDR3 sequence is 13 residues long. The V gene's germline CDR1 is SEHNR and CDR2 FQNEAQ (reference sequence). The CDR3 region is CASSHRQGDEQYF. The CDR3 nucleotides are TGTGCCAGCAGCCACCGACAGGGAGACGAGCAGTACTTC.

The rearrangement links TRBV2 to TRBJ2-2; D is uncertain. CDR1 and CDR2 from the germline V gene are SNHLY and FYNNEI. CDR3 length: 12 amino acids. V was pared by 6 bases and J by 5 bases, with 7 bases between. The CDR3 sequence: CASRSVTGELFF. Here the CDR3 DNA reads TGTGCCAGCAGATCTGTGACCGGGGAGCTGTTTTTT.

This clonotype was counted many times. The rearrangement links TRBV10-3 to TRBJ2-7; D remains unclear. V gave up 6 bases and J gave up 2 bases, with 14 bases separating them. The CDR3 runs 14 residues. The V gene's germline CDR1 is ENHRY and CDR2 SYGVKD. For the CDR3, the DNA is TGTGCCATCAGCTCCCTCTCGAAAACCTACGAGCAGTACTTC. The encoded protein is CAISSLSKTYEQYF.

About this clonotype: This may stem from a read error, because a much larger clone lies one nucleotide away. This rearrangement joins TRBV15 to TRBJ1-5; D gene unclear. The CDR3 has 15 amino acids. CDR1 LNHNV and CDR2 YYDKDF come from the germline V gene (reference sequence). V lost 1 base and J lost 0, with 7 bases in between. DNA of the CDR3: TGTGCCACCAGCAGAGGGGCTGTTAGCAATCAGCCCCAGCATTTT. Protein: CATSRGAVSNQPQHF.

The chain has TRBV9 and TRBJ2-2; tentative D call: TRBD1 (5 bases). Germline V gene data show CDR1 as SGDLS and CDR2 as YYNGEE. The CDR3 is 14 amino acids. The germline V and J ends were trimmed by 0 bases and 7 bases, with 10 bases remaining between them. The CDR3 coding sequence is TGTGCCAGCAGCGTAGAGGGGTTGGACGGGGAGCTGTTTTTT. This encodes CASSVEGLDGELFF.

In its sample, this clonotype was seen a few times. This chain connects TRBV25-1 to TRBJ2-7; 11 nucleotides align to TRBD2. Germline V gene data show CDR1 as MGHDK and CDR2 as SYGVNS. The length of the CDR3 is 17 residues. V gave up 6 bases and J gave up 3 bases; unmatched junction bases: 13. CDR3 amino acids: CASSTGLAERGDYEQYF. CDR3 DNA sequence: TGTGCCAGCAGCACGGGACTAGCGGAGCGAGGGGACTACGAGCAGTACTTC.

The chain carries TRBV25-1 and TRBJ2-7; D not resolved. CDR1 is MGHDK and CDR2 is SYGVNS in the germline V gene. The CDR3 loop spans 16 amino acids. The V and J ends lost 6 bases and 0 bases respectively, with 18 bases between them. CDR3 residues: CASSVEGSEASYEQYF. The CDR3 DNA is TGTGCCAGCAGCGTTGAAGGGTCAGAGGCCTCCTACGAGCAGTACTTC.

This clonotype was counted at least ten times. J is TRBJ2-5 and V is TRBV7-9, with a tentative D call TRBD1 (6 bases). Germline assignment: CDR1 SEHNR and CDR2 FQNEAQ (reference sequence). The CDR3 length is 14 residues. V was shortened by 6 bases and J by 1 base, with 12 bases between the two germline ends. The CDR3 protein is CASSRTETQETQYF. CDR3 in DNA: TGTGCCAGCAGTCGGACAGAAACCCAAGAGACCCAGTACTTC.

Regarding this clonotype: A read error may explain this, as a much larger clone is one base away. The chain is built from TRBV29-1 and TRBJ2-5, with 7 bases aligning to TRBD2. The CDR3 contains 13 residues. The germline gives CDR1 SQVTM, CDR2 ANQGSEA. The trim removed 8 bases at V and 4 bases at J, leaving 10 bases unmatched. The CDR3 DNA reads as TGCAGCATTACTTGCGGGAGCGCAGAGACCCAGTACTTC. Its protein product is CSITCGSAETQYF.

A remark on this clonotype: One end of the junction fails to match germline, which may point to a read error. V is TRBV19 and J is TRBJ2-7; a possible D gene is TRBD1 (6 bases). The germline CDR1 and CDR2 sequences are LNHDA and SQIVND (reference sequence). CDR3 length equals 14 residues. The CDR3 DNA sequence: TGTGCCAGTAGTTCCCTCGCCCGGACAGCCGAGGAGTCCTTC. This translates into CASSSLARTAEESF. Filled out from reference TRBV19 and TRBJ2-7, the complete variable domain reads DGGITQSPKYLFRKEGQNVTLSCEQNLNHDAMYWYRQDPGQGLRLIYYSQIVNDFQKGDIAEGYSVSREKKESFPLTVTSAQKNPTAFYLCASSSLARTAEESFGPGTRLTVT.

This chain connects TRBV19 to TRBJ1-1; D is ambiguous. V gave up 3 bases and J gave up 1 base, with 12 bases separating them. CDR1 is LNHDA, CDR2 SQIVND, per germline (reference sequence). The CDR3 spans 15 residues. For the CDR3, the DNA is TGTGCCAGTAGTATCGAGGGCGCGGGGAACACTGAAGCTTTCTTT. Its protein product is CASSIEGAGNTEAFF.

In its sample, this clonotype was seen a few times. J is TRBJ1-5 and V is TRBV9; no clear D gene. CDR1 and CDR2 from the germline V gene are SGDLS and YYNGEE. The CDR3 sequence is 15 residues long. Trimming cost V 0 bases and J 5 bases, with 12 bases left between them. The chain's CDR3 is CASSVGANEYQPQHF. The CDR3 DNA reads TGTGCCAGCAGCGTAGGGGCAAACGAATATCAGCCCCAGCATTTT.

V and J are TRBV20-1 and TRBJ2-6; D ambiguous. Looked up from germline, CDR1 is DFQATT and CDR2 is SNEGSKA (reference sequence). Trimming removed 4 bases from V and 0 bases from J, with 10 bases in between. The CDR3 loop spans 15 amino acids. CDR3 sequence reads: CSATQASSGANVLTF. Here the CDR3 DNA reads TGCAGTGCTACCCAGGCTAGCTCTGGGGCCAACGTCCTGACTTTC.

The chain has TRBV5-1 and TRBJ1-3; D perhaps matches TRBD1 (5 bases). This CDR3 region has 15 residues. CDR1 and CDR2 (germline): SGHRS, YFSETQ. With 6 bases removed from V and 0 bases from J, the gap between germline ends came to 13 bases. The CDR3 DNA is TGCGCCAGCAATCAGGGAGATTACTCTGGAAACACCATATATTTT. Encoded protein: CASNQGDYSGNTIYF.

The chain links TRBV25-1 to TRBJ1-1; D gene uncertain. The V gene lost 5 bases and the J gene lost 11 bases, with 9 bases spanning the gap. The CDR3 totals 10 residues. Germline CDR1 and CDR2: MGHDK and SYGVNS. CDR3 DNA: TGTGCCAGCAGTTTAGATGTCGCTTTCTTT. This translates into CASSLDVAFF.

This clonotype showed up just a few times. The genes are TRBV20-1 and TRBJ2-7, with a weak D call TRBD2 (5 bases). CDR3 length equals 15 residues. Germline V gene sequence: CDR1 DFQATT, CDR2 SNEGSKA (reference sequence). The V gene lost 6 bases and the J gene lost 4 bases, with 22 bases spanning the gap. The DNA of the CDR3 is TGCAGTGCCGGTCTCCTAACGGCGGGCGCTTACGAGCAGTACTTC. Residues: CSAGLLTAGAYEQYF.

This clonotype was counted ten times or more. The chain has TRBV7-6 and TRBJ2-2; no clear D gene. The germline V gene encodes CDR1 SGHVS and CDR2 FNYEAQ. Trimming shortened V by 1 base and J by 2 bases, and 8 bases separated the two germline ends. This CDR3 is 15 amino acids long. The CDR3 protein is CASSLGDENTGELFF. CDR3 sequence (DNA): TGTGCCAGCAGCTTAGGAGACGAAAACACCGGGGAGCTGTTTTTT.